This TCR beta chain is drawn from a study of blood T cell repertoires in COVID-19. The wider study: Sources were T cells, B-cell-depleted T cells, or PBMCs; the material itself was cDNA or gDNA.

In the authors' workflow: Amplification from reference gene primers served as the basis for estimated nucleated cell counts. Measured with immunoSEQ multiplex PCR; TCRdb has only the in-frame clones, and not every one. V and J calls and clone size follow that table, whereas D and trimming were derived from the DNA. In the table there are some 250,000 clones, around 81% of which are singletons. Trimming pared 5 bases from V and 8 bases from J, leaving 15 bases between. The CDR3 length is 13 residues. From germline, CDR1 is MGHDK and CDR2 SYGVNS. The clonotype was recovered from a woman in her fifties or sixties with active or convalescent COVID-19. Sequencing used peripheral blood. This chain connects TRBV25-1 to TRBJ1-2; a weak D match, TRBD1 (6 bases). CDR3 in amino acids: CASSPQGLGGYTF. The CDR3 DNA is TGTGCCAGCAGTCCACAGGGCCTAGGGGGCTACACCTTC.